These 23 T cell receptor beta chains share one sample of origin, sequenced in a study of shared clonotypes between healthy human individuals (dated by TCRdb to the early 2020s). Libraries came from the immunoSEQ multiplex PCR assay. The immuneACCESS repertoire file appears here via TCRdb, limited to in-frame rearrangements. These files lack a portion of the clones; in checked studies, under half of the deficit traces to unresolved V genes, and the cause of the others is not known. This sample lists roughly 2.6 million clones; 90% to 95% were detected once. The ten largest make up around 0.14% of the sample. Sequencing used naive CD4+ T cells sorted from blood. Read against the paper, the sample's cell subset or site label means: CD45RA+ positively selected. The origin of the receptors is a man younger than 30 in good health.

This chain connects TRBV2 to TRBJ1-4, with 9 bases lining up with TRBD1. Trimming at V came to 6 bases and at J to 11 bases, leaving 4 bases not matched to a gene. The CDR3 covers 12 residues. Germline values: CDR1 SNHLY, CDR2 FYNNEI. The CDR3 DNA is TGTGCCAGCAGGTTGACAGGGGGGAAACTGTTTTTT. This gives the protein CASRLTGGKLFF.

The V and J genes are TRBV4-1 and TRBJ2-7, with 7 bases fitting TRBD2. The CDR3 contains 19 residues. The V gene's germline CDR1 is MGHRA and CDR2 YSYEKL. The V segment lost 1 base and the J segment 7 bases; nucleotides outside the gene matches: 22. The CDR3 is CASSQAMEVAGWASGEQYF. Here the CDR3 DNA reads TGCGCCAGCAGCCAAGCCATGGAGGTAGCGGGTTGGGCGTCGGGGGAGCAGTACTTC.

The V call is TRBV2, the J call TRBJ2-1; D is tentatively TRBD1 or TRBD2 (6 bases each). Trimming removed 6 bases at V and 7 bases at J, with 19 bases between. The CDR3 is 15 amino acids. The germline gives CDR1 SNHLY, CDR2 FYNNEI. CDR3: CASRRGDLYVNEQFF. CDR3 DNA: TGTGCCAGCAGGAGGGGGGACCTCTACGTGAATGAGCAGTTCTTC.

The chain carries TRBV7-8 and TRBJ2-1, with 9 nucleotides matching TRBD2. The CDR3 has 15 amino acids. Germline V lookup: CDR1 SGHVS, CDR2 FQNEAQ. The trim removed 3 bases at V and 5 bases at J, leaving 5 bases unmatched. Here the CDR3 reads CASSFGVAGDNEQFF. The DNA for the CDR3 is TGTGCCAGCAGCTTTGGGGTAGCGGGAGACAATGAGCAGTTCTTC.

The chain carries TRBV7-6 and TRBJ2-1; the match to TRBD2 covers 10 bases. Trimming at V came to 1 base and at J to 0 bases, leaving 12 bases not matched to a gene. Germline V lookup: CDR1 SGHVS, CDR2 FNYEAQ. This CDR3 region has 20 residues. The CDR3 loop reads CASSLGAGGITPSSYNEQFF. The CDR3 nucleotides read TGTGCCAGCAGCTTAGGAGCGGGGGGGATCACACCTAGCTCCTACAATGAGCAGTTCTTC. The whole variable domain, filled in from reference TRBV7-6 and TRBJ2-1, reads GAGVSQSPRYKVTKRGQDVALRCDPISGHVSLYWYRQALGQGPEFLTYFNYEAQQDKSGLPNDRFSAERPEGSISTLTIQRTEQRDSAMYRCASSLGAGGITPSSYNEQFFGPGTRLTVL.

The V and J genes are TRBV6-5 and TRBJ1-4; D gene unclear. CDR1 is MNHEY, CDR2 SVGAGI, per germline. There are 14 residues in the CDR3. V was trimmed by 4 bases and J by 7 bases, leaving 13 bases between them. CDR3 protein: CASSLTSGSEKLFF. In nucleotides, the CDR3 is TGTGCCAGCAGTTTAACATCAGGAAGTGAAAAACTGTTTTTT.

The gene calls are TRBV6-6 and TRBJ1-5; D gene unclear. The ends were cut back, 2 bases at V and 7 bases at J, with 12 bases in the middle. This CDR3 comprises 14 residues. Germline V gene data show CDR1 as MNHNY and CDR2 as SVGAGI (reference sequence). The CDR3 here is CASSYVGIRQPQHF. CDR3 coding DNA: TGTGCCAGCAGTTACGTGGGAATACGGCAGCCCCAGCATTTT.

This clone was recorded once. The chain combines TRBV7-9 with TRBJ2-1; D is unresolved. V dropped 11 bases and J dropped 10 bases, with 12 bases sitting between them. Per the germline V gene, CDR1 is SEHNR and CDR2 is FQNEAQ (reference sequence). The CDR3 is 10 amino acids. Here the CDR3 reads CAPGPTEQFF. As DNA, the CDR3 is TGTGCCCCCGGCCCTACGGAGCAGTTCTTC.

This chain uses TRBV14 with TRBJ1-4; D is perhaps TRBD1 (6 bases). In germline, CDR1 is SGHDN, CDR2 FVKESK. The CDR3 runs 15 residues. V lost 0 bases, J lost 5 bases, and 10 bases lay in between. This chain's CDR3 is CASSQDGTGNEKLFF. The CDR3 DNA sequence: TGTGCCAGCAGCCAAGATGGCACAGGGAATGAAAAACTGTTTTTT.

The chain couples TRBV15 to TRBJ2-7; D is uncertain. CDR3 size: 10 residues. Germline V gene data show CDR1 as LNHNV and CDR2 as YYDKDF (reference sequence). V lost 5 bases and J 3 bases, leaving 2 bases between the germline ends. The CDR3 sequence: CATSVYEQYF. CDR3 DNA sequence: TGTGCCACCAGCGTCTACGAGCAGTACTTC.

The V and J genes are TRBV5-4 and TRBJ2-7; weak D call: TRBD1 (7 bases). Trimming took off 4 bases at V and 6 bases at J, with 20 bases between the two ends. The CDR3 contains 15 residues. Per the germline V gene, CDR1 is SGHNT and CDR2 is YYREEE (reference sequence). The CDR3 sequence: CASSPRGLGGLEQYF. The DNA for the CDR3 is TGTGCCAGCAGCCCGAGGGGGCTGGGAGGTCTCGAGCAGTACTTC.

The chain couples TRBV28 to TRBJ2-5; 10 bases are a match to TRBD1. The V segment lost 6 bases and the J segment 3 bases; nucleotides outside the gene matches: 1. CDR3 length equals 13 residues. CDR1 is MDHEN and CDR2 is SYDVKM in the germline V gene. The chain's CDR3 is CASRGTGEETQYF. The CDR3 nucleotides are TGTGCCAGCAGGGGGACAGGGGAAGAGACCCAGTACTTC.

The chain links TRBV5-1 to TRBJ2-2; D not certain. V lost 0 bases, J lost 2 bases, and 11 bases lay in between. The germline CDR1 and CDR2 sequences are SGHRS and YFSETQ. The length of the CDR3 is 16 residues. CDR3: CASSLDPGINTGELFF. The DNA for the CDR3 is TGCGCCAGCAGCTTGGATCCTGGGATAAACACCGGGGAGCTGTTTTTT.

The rearrangement joins TRBV30 to TRBJ1-3, with a possible D match to TRBD1 (5 bases). Germline assignment: CDR1 GTSNPN and CDR2 SVGIG (reference sequence). The CDR3 is 12 residues long. V was cut by 0 bases and J by 14 bases, with 14 bases left in between. The CDR3 bases are TGTGCCTGGAGTGTAAAGTTAGACAGCCTATATTTT. Its protein is CAWSVKLDSLYF.

The chain recombines TRBV7-6 with TRBJ2-5; D might be TRBD1 or TRBD2, each matching 5 bases. The germline V gene has CDR1 SGHVS and CDR2 FNYEAQ. The CDR3 contains 14 residues. The V and J ends lost 1 base and 5 bases respectively, with 11 bases between them. DNA of the CDR3: TGTGCCAGCAGCTTAGGGGACGGCGCGGAGACCCAGTACTTC. This gives the protein CASSLGDGAETQYF.

In the case of this clone: Other nucleotide sequences from this sample produce the same CDR3. This chain uses TRBV18 with TRBJ2-7; D is uncertain. This CDR3 contains 14 residues. V lost 0 bases and J 0 bases, leaving 6 bases between the germline ends. Germline-derived CDR1 and CDR2 are KGHSH and LQKENI. CDR3 coding DNA: TGTGCCAGCTCACCACCGTCGCGCTCCTACGAGCAGTACTTC. Amino acid sequence: CASSPPSRSYEQYF.

V and J are TRBV6-1 and TRBJ2-7; D unclear. This CDR3 has 13 residues. With 4 bases removed from V and 4 bases from J, the gap between germline ends came to 11 bases. Germline loops: CDR1 MNHNS, CDR2 SASEGT. The DNA for the CDR3 is TGTGCCAGCAGTGGTGACTGGGGATACGAGCAGTACTTC. Its protein product is CASSGDWGYEQYF.

The chain links TRBV5-8 to TRBJ2-5, with 9 bases matching TRBD1. In germline, CDR1 is SGHTS, CDR2 YDEGEE. The trim removed 10 bases at V and 1 base at J, leaving 17 bases unmatched. This CDR3 comprises 17 residues. Here the CDR3 DNA reads TGTGCCTCTCGTCGGGGGACAGGGCGACCTATCCAAGAGACCCAGTACTTC. Translation: CASRRGTGRPIQETQYF. The complete variable domain, with remaining parts taken from reference TRBV5-8 and TRBJ2-5, reads EAGVTQSPTHLIKTRGQQATLRCSPISGHTSVYWYQQALGLGLQFLLWYDEGEERNRGNFPPRFSGRQFPNYSSELNVNALELEDSALYLCASRRGTGRPIQETQYFGPGTRLLVL.

With respect to this clone: This sample includes further DNA sequences coding for the same CDR3. The chain combines TRBV6-5 with TRBJ2-7, with 7 positions matching TRBD1. This CDR3 is 15 amino acids long. V lost 0 bases, J lost 3 bases, and 5 bases stayed unmatched. From germline, CDR1 is MNHEY and CDR2 SVGAGI. For the CDR3, the DNA is TGTGCCAGCAGTTACTCCCTAGACAGGGACTACGAGCAGTACTTC. This encodes CASSYSLDRDYEQYF.

The V call is TRBV7-2, the J call TRBJ2-1; the match to TRBD2 covers 14 bases. Germline lookup yields CDR1 SGHTA and CDR2 FQGNSA. After removal of 1 base from V and 8 bases from J, the junction contained 4 bases not matched to a gene. This CDR3 is 16 amino acids long. CDR3 protein: CASSLDGTSGSYEQFF. As DNA, the CDR3 is TGTGCCAGCAGCTTAGATGGGACTAGCGGGAGCTATGAGCAGTTCTTC.

The genes are TRBV2 and TRBJ2-1, with a possible D match to TRBD2 (6 bases). Deletions cut 4 bases from V and 10 bases from J, with 8 bases between. Germline V gene sequence: CDR1 SNHLY, CDR2 FYNNEI. The CDR3 consists of 11 residues. CDR3 DNA: TGTGCCAGCAGTGGCGGGGTCGAGCAGTTCTTC. It yields the protein CASSGGVEQFF.

The rearrangement joins TRBV30 to TRBJ2-3; D remains unclear. The CDR3 spans 13 residues. CDR1 is GTSNPN, CDR2 SVGIG, per germline (reference sequence). The V end was cut by 0 bases, the J end by 2 bases, with 6 bases between. The DNA of the CDR3 is TGTGCCTGGAGTGTGCGAGTCACAGATACGCAGTATTTT. The encoded protein is CAWSVRVTDTQYF.

This clone was recorded once. In nucleotides, the CDR3 is TGCGCCAGCAGCTTGTCCGGGACTCCGAACACTGAAGCTTTCTTT. This codes for CASSLSGTPNTEAFF. This chain links TRBV5-1 with TRBJ1-1; a weak D match, TRBD1 (5 bases). The CDR3 length is 15 residues. The germline CDR1 and CDR2 sequences are SGHRS and YFSETQ. V was pared by 1 base and J by 1 base, with 11 bases between.